The T cell receptor beta chain under discussion was sequenced for a study of blood T cell repertoires in COVID-19. Study details: PBMCs, B-cell-depleted T cells, or T cells provided the cDNA or gDNA that made up the material.

The data were produced by immunoSEQ multiplex PCR, yet TCRdb's version contains in-frame clones alone and is incomplete. The sample yields 150,000 to 200,000 clones, around 84% seen once. Everyone who took part was about 18 to 90 years old, and they came from 20 to 25 US areas. Grouping used clinical history reported by participants in a survey and questionnaire. Recovered status applied to Cohort 3 donors who had two consecutive negative PCRs. It also applied to those with clearance or with symptom resolution. This clone was seen just once. Germline V gene sequence: CDR1 MNHEY, CDR2 SMNVEV (reference sequence). The CDR3 has 12 residues. V dropped 5 bases and J dropped 5 bases, with 6 bases sitting between them.

The clonotype comes from a man aged 40-55 years who had recovered from COVID-19. Source material: PBMCs or T cells enriched from blood (not recorded which). The chain has TRBV27 and TRBJ1-4; D gene uncertain. The CDR3 coding sequence is TGTGCCAGCAGTGGCCCAAATGAAAAACTGTTTTTT. Translation: CASSGPNEKLFF.